What follows are 27 T cell receptor beta chains derived from one specimen sequenced in a study of T cells after posttransplantation cyclophosphamide. Measured with immunoSEQ multiplex PCR; TCRdb has only the in-frame clones, and not every one. The sample yields some 15,000 clones, without any singletons. Cyclophosphamide on days +3 and +4 followed busulfan-fludarabine conditioning and a marrow graft. The sequencing used PBMCs, collected after allogeneic stem cell transplant with posttransplant cyclophosphamide. Receptors originate from a female patient aged 35-55 years who received an allogeneic stem cell transplant from an unrelated donor, was CMV-positive, and had acute GVHD only. The graft donor may have contributed some T cells.

This clone was seen ten or more times. The V gene is TRBV18, the J gene TRBJ2-2, with 8 positions matching TRBD1. J gave up 3 bases and V 5 bases, and 5 bases lay outside the gene matches. CDR3 size: 15 residues. CDR1 and CDR2 (germline): KGHSH, LQKENI. The CDR3 sequence is CASSEMTGDTGELFF. The CDR3 DNA is TGTGCCAGCTCAGAAATGACAGGGGACACCGGGGAGCTGTTTTTT.

V usage is TRBV4-1 and J usage is TRBJ2-1, with D perhaps matching TRBD2 (5 bases). Germline CDR1 and CDR2: MGHRA and YSYEKL. V was pared by 0 bases and J by 8 bases, with 14 bases between. The CDR3 totals 15 residues. The CDR3 bases are TGCGCCAGCAGCCAAGATCACGGGGTGCTCGATGAGCAGTTCTTC. It encodes CASSQDHGVLDEQFF.

This clone has more than one count but fewer than ten. The chain is built from TRBV5-1 and TRBJ2-5, with TRBD2 identical over 11 bases. The germline CDR1 and CDR2 sequences are SGHRS and YFSETQ. This CDR3 has 17 residues. V gave up 1 base and J gave up 11 bases; unmatched junction bases: 16. CDR3 in DNA: TGCGCCAGCAGCTTGACCGAGGGAGTAGCGGGAGGGAAAGAGCAGTACTTC. Its protein product is CASSLTEGVAGGKEQYF.

This clone was detected only a few times. The chain joins TRBV28 to TRBJ1-2; TRBD1 aligns across 8 bases. The germline CDR1 and CDR2 sequences are MDHEN and SYDVKM. There are 15 residues in the CDR3. V shed 5 bases, J shed 8 bases, and the junction held 13 bases outside the gene matches. The CDR3 DNA reads as TGTGCCAGCAGTACTACCGGGACAGGCTCACAGGGCTACACCTTC. Protein: CASSTTGTGSQGYTF.

This clone occurred a few times. The chain employs TRBV23-1 and TRBJ1-5, with D perhaps TRBD1 (6 bases). TRBV23-1 is identified as an open reading frame with a role that is uncertain. Trimming took 7 bases from V and 4 from J, leaving 20 bases between them. CDR3 length: 16 residues. The CDR3 reads CASIPNAGRGNQPQHF. CDR3 in DNA: TGCGCCAGCATCCCAAACGCAGGGAGGGGGAATCAGCCCCAGCATTTT.

V gene TRBV7-9 combines with J gene TRBJ1-2, with TRBD1 matching over 9 bases. V was pared by 1 base and J by 5 bases, with 5 bases of the junction left unmatched. The germline V gene has CDR1 SEHNR and CDR2 FQNEAQ (reference sequence). CDR3 length equals 15 residues. CDR3 DNA sequence: TGTGCCAGCAGCTTAGGGGGGACAGGGACTTATGGCTACACCTTC. Encoded protein: CASSLGGTGTYGYTF.

This clone showed up just a few times. CDR3 in amino acids: CASSIYPGTGGGTSNEKLFF. In DNA form, the CDR3 reads TGTGCCAGCAGTATCTACCCCGGGACAGGGGGGGGAACTAGTAATGAAAAACTGTTTTTT. The chain employs TRBV28 and TRBJ1-4, with 11 bases that match TRBD1. This CDR3 has 20 residues. The V gene end was trimmed by 5 bases and the J gene end by 4 bases; junction bases not matched to a gene: 18. CDR1 and CDR2 from the germline V gene are MDHEN and SYDVKM.

This clone was recorded at least ten times. The chain employs TRBV6-5 and TRBJ1-1, with TRBD1 matching 8 bases. Trimming removed 2 bases from V and 0 bases from J; junction bases left unmatched: 2. Germline loops: CDR1 MNHEY, CDR2 SVGAGI. The CDR3 sequence is 15 residues long. The CDR3 DNA is TGTGCCAGCAGTTACACACAGGGGGTGAACACTGAAGCTTTCTTT. Encoded protein: CASSYTQGVNTEAFF.

The chain has TRBV6-5 and TRBJ1-1; TRBD1 aligns across 8 bases. Trimming cost V 2 bases and J 4 bases; bases outside gene matches: 6. The CDR3 has 15 residues. Germline V gene sequence: CDR1 MNHEY, CDR2 SVGAGI. CDR3 coding DNA: TGTGCCAGCAGTTACGGCAGGGGGCTAGGCACTGAAGCTTTCTTT. Translating gives CASSYGRGLGTEAFF.

The table lists this clone with a few counts. The J gene is TRBJ1-4, the V gene TRBV7-6, with a possible D match to TRBD1 (6 bases). V lost 1 base, J lost 8 bases, and 11 bases lay in between. The CDR3 is made up of 14 amino acids. Germline-derived CDR1 and CDR2 are SGHVS and FNYEAQ. In nucleotides, the CDR3 is TGTGCCAGCAGCTTAGGAGGGGGAGGGGAAAAACTGTTTTTT. This codes for CASSLGGGGEKLFF.

In its sample, this clone was seen many times. The chain couples TRBV14 to TRBJ1-1; 7 bases align to TRBD1. Trimming took 4 bases from V and 4 from J; bases not matched to a gene: 12. CDR1 SGHDN and CDR2 FVKESK come from the germline V gene. This CDR3 contains 16 residues. The CDR3 region is CASSPLYRQGSTEAFF. The CDR3, as DNA: TGTGCCAGCAGCCCCTTATACCGACAGGGCTCCACTGAAGCTTTCTTT.

In its sample, this clone was seen a few times. The chain recombines TRBV5-6 with TRBJ2-1, with 10 bases matching TRBD2. V shed 0 bases and J 10 bases; nucleotides not matched to a gene: 10. The CDR3 length is 16 residues. CDR1 is SGHDT and CDR2 is YYEEEE in the germline V gene. The CDR3 DNA reads as TGTGCCAGCAGCTTGGCGGCGCGGCTAGCGGGAGCCGAGCAGTTCTTC. It codes for CASSLAARLAGAEQFF.

This clone was found a few times. The chain combines TRBV6-1 with TRBJ2-4; 8 bases are a match to TRBD2. Trimming cost V 8 bases and J 4 bases; bases outside gene matches: 10. This CDR3 has 15 amino acids. Germline V gives CDR1 MNHNS, CDR2 SASEGT. Here the CDR3 reads CASVLVRGGKNIQYF. CDR3 in DNA: TGTGCCAGCGTACTCGTACGGGGGGGAAAAAACATTCAGTACTTC.

The chain uses TRBV7-2 and TRBJ2-5; D is unresolved. The V gene's germline CDR1 is SGHTA and CDR2 FQGNSA. CDR3 length equals 14 residues. Trimming stripped 1 base from V and 7 bases from J, with 13 bases between. CDR3 bases: TGTGCCAGCAGCTTAGTCCCGACGGGTGCGACCCAGTACTTC. Translation gives CASSLVPTGATQYF.

The gene calls are TRBV28 and TRBJ2-1; 7 bases align to TRBD2. The CDR3 loop spans 15 amino acids. Looked up from germline, CDR1 is MDHEN and CDR2 is SYDVKM. After removal of 1 base from V and 6 bases from J, the junction contained 6 bases not matched to a gene. CDR3 amino acids: CASSLYAGEVNEQFF. CDR3 nucleotide sequence: TGTGCCAGCAGTTTATATGCGGGGGAGGTCAATGAGCAGTTCTTC. The whole variable domain, remainder taken from reference TRBV28 and TRBJ2-1, is DVKVTQSSRYLVKRTGEKVFLECVQDMDHENMFWYRQDPGLGLRLIYFSYDVKMKEKGDIPEGYSVSREKKERFSLILESASTNQTSMYLCASSLYAGEVNEQFFGPGTRLTVL.

V usage is TRBV7-9 and J usage is TRBJ2-3; 7 bases agree with TRBD1. Germline lookup yields CDR1 SEHNR and CDR2 FQNEAQ (reference sequence). J lost 0 bases, V lost 5 bases, and 5 bases had no gene match. This CDR3 has 15 amino acids. The CDR3 DNA reads as TGTGCCAGCAGCCCCGGGACAGATAGCACAGATACGCAGTATTTT. Protein: CASSPGTDSTDTQYF.

CDR3 DNA: TGTGCCAGCAGCTCTGCGGGACTATCCCAAGAGACCCAGTACTTC. Protein: CASSSAGLSQETQYF. This sequence joins TRBV11-1 and TRBJ2-5, with TRBD2 matching over 7 bases. The junction had 6 bases not matched to a gene; V was cut back by 4 bases and J by 1 base. CDR1 and CDR2 (germline): SGHAT, FQDESV (reference sequence). This CDR3 is 15 amino acids long.

This clone was recorded many times. The V and J genes are TRBV5-1 and TRBJ1-1; no firm D call. Germline CDR1 SGHRS, CDR2 YFSETQ. CDR3 size: 14 residues. Trimming took off 4 bases at V and 1 base at J, with 11 bases between the two ends. The CDR3 DNA is TGCGCCAGCAGCACATACCCAGAGAACACTGAAGCTTTCTTT. This codes for CASSTYPENTEAFF.

V gene TRBV9 combines with J gene TRBJ1-3; D not certain. This CDR3 is 11 amino acids long. CDR1 is SGDLS and CDR2 is YYNGEE in the germline V gene. The germline V and J ends were trimmed by 4 bases and 9 bases, with 8 bases remaining between them. CDR3 bases: TGTGCCAGCAGCCCCGGAGCCACCATATATTTT. Translated: CASSPGATIYF.

This clone has ten or more counts. J is TRBJ1-2 and V is TRBV19; possibly TRBD1 for D (6 bases). Trimming left V 3 bases short and J 7 bases short, with 18 bases between. Per germline, CDR1 LNHDA and CDR2 SQIVND (reference sequence). This CDR3 is built from 15 residues. Here the CDR3 reads CASSMFGTPDGGYTF. The CDR3 coding sequence is TGTGCCAGTAGTATGTTCGGGACACCCGACGGTGGCTACACCTTC.

This clone was observed many times. V is TRBV7-9 and J is TRBJ1-1, with no clear D. From germline, CDR1 is SEHNR and CDR2 FQNEAQ (reference sequence). The CDR3 runs 13 residues. Between the trimmed V and J ends, which lost 5 bases and 4 bases, there was a span of 11 bases. The CDR3 here is CASSAQEGTEAFF. The DNA for the CDR3 is TGTGCCAGCAGCGCCCAGGAAGGCACTGAAGCTTTCTTT.

This clone has just a few counts. This chain links TRBV5-1 with TRBJ2-7; TRBD2 agrees at 7 bases. The CDR3 is made up of 14 amino acids. Trimming took 4 bases from V and 0 from J; bases not matched to a gene: 4. The germline V gene has CDR1 SGHRS and CDR2 YFSETQ. The CDR3 sequence is CASSQLAASYEQYF. The CDR3 nucleotides read TGCGCCAGCAGCCAGCTAGCGGCCTCCTACGAGCAGTACTTC.

At least ten counts were recorded for this clone. The DNA for the CDR3 is TGTGCCATCAGGGACTCCGGGACAGATTACAATGAGCAGTTCTTC. This sequence encodes CAIRDSGTDYNEQFF. The J gene is TRBJ2-1, the V gene TRBV10-3; TRBD1 agrees at 7 bases. From germline, CDR1 is ENHRY and CDR2 SYGVKD. V gave up 6 bases and J gave up 4 bases; unmatched junction bases: 9. CDR3 length equals 15 residues.

This clone was seen at least ten times. The genes are TRBV6-1 and TRBJ2-7; 8 positions match TRBD2. Germline V gene lookup returns CDR1 MNHNS and CDR2 SASEGT. Trimming cost V 6 bases and J 4 bases; bases outside gene matches: 11. The CDR3 totals 15 residues. CDR3 sequence reads: CASSPSGGGNYEQYV. The CDR3 nucleotides read TGTGCCAGCAGCCCTTCCGGGGGGGGGAATTACGAGCAGTACGTC.

This clone has ten or more counts. V and J are TRBV19 and TRBJ1-4; D gene unclear. The germline CDR1 and CDR2 sequences are LNHDA and SQIVND (reference sequence). This CDR3 is 14 amino acids long. V was cut by 5 bases and J by 6 bases, with 13 bases left in between. CDR3 coding DNA: TGTGCCAGTAGTCCCGGAACTAGGGATGAAAAACTGTTTTTT. This gives the protein CASSPGTRDEKLFF.

There are many counts of this clone. This chain uses TRBV7-9 with TRBJ1-5; D ambiguous. The CDR3 contains 15 residues. V gave up 5 bases and J gave up 2 bases, with 13 bases separating them. The V gene's germline CDR1 is SEHNR and CDR2 FQNEAQ (reference sequence). CDR3 DNA: TGTGCCAGCAGCCCCTCCGGGGTGCGCAATCAGCCCCAGCATTTT. It codes for CASSPSGVRNQPQHF.

This clone was seen at least ten times. The chain links TRBV25-1 to TRBJ1-2; D possibly corresponds to TRBD1 (5 bases). The germline CDR1 and CDR2 sequences are MGHDK and SYGVNS. Between the trimmed V and J ends, which lost 3 bases and 6 bases, there was a span of 14 bases. This CDR3 is 14 amino acids long. The CDR3 sequence is CASSDRPGTNGYTF. The CDR3, as DNA: TGTGCCAGCAGTGACCGGCCAGGGACTAATGGCTACACCTTC.